These 4 T cell receptor beta chains originate from one sample sequenced in a study of blood T cells in healthy people across ages. Then a second PCR, running roughly 7 to 11 cycles, was carried out with a sample-barcoded 5' primer and a J-beta primer mix. TCRdb independently ran MiXCR on the 5' RACE reads; one entry per CDR3 protein. This sample has fewer than 2,000,000 distinct CDR3 sequences, with 39% found just once. The sample consisted of blood. The receptors stem from a human donor in good health.

This clonotype was found a few times. V gene TRBV12-3 or TRBV12-4 combines with J gene TRBJ2-7; TRBD2 matches 8 bases. The V and J ends lost 6 bases and 2 bases, in that order; junction bases with no gene match: 12. This CDR3 contains 16 residues. CDR3 nucleotides: TGTGCCAGCAGCCCTCCCGGGGGGGGTTTGGCCTACGAGCAGTACTTC. Protein sequence: CASSPPGGGLAYEQYF.

V usage is TRBV6-4 and J usage is TRBJ1-5; D uncertain. V was clipped by 5 bases and J by 0 bases, with 8 bases between them. CDR3 size: 14 residues. In germline, CDR1 is MRHNA, CDR2 SNTAGT. The CDR3 sequence: CASSMEHSNQPQHF. The CDR3 DNA follows: TGTGCCAGCAGTATGGAGCATAGCAATCAGCCCCAGCATTTT.

This clonotype was seen more than once but under ten times. The V and J genes are TRBV20-1 and TRBJ2-7; D gene uncertain. Germline lookup yields CDR1 DFQATT and CDR2 SNEGSKA (reference sequence). The CDR3 is 11 amino acids. V gave up 3 bases and J gave up 4 bases, with 7 bases separating them. CDR3 sequence: CSASIPYEQYF. Here the CDR3 DNA reads TGCAGTGCTAGTATCCCGTACGAGCAGTACTTC.

CDR3 region: CASSPQKRGGLDTQYF. The CDR3, as DNA: TGTGCCAGCAGTCCCCAAAAGCGGGGGGGCCTCGATACGCAGTATTTT. The V and J genes are TRBV12-3 or TRBV12-4 and TRBJ2-3; TRBD2 aligns across 10 bases. The CDR3 is made up of 16 amino acids. The junction had 11 bases not matched to a gene; V was cut back by 5 bases and J by 6 bases.